This is a list of T cell receptor beta chains from one sample in a study of siplizumab effects on memory and regulatory T cells. Clones were sequenced by immunoSEQ multiplex PCR, and TCRdb holds only the in-frame ones, with some missing. The sample contains around 100,000 clones, about 91% of which appear only once. The sequenced sample consisted of CD4+ T cells sorted from blood. The receptor set was obtained from a human donor in good health. CDR3s include the opening cysteine and the closing phenylalanine or tryptophan. A D gene is named only where the DNA matches it firmly.

V gene: TRBV30
J gene: TRBJ2-1
D gene: TRBD2
CDR3 protein: CAWSVLVVGLAGVEQFF
CDR3 DNA: TGTGCCTGGAGTGTACTTGTCGTTGGACTAGCGGGGGTTGAGCAGTTCTTC

V gene: TRBV7-2
J gene: TRBJ2-3
D gene: -
CDR3 protein: CASSLAGGQPPYF
CDR3 DNA: TGTGCCAGCAGCTTAGCGGGGGGTCAGCCGCCGTATTTT

V gene: TRBV7-6
J gene: TRBJ2-3
D gene: -
CDR3 protein: CASSCNTTSIDAQYF
CDR3 DNA: TGTGCCAGCAGCTGTAACACGACTAGTATAGATGCGCAGTATTTT

V gene: TRBV28
J gene: TRBJ1-5
D gene: -
CDR3 protein: CASSFAGQGHQPQHF
CDR3 DNA: TGTGCCAGCAGTTTTGCCGGGCAGGGGCACCAGCCCCAGCATTTT

V gene: TRBV6-6
J gene: TRBJ1-2
D gene: -
CDR3 protein: CASGFSPYGYTF
CDR3 DNA: TGTGCCAGCGGATTCAGTCCCTATGGCTACACCTTC

V gene: TRBV7-9
J gene: TRBJ1-3
D gene: -
CDR3 protein: CASSLGSGSSGNTIYF
CDR3 DNA: TGTGCCAGCAGCTTAGGGTCGGGGTCCTCTGGAAACACCATATATTTT

V gene: TRBV19
J gene: TRBJ2-7
D gene: -
CDR3 protein: CASSIGPAPSVEQYF
CDR3 DNA: TGTGCCAGTAGTATAGGGCCGGCACCTTCTGTCGAGCAGTACTTC

V gene: TRBV28
J gene: TRBJ2-7
D gene: TRBD2
CDR3 protein: CASSSSGGKREQYF
CDR3 DNA: TGTGCCAGCAGTTCTAGCGGGGGCAAGCGGGAGCAGTACTTC

V gene: TRBV10-1
J gene: TRBJ2-5
D gene: TRBD1
CDR3 protein: CASEGQEYQETQYF
CDR3 DNA: TGCGCCAGCGAAGGACAGGAGTACCAAGAGACCCAGTACTTC

V gene: TRBV4-3
J gene: TRBJ2-5
D gene: -
CDR3 protein: CASSQEGETQYF
CDR3 DNA: TGCGCCAGCAGCCAAGAAGGAGAGACCCAGTACTTC

V gene: TRBV5-4
J gene: TRBJ2-7
D gene: -
CDR3 protein: CASSLAWDREQYF
CDR3 DNA: TGTGCCAGCAGCTTGGCGTGGGATCGCGAGCAGTACTTC

V gene: TRBV6-5
J gene: TRBJ2-2
D gene: TRBD1
CDR3 protein: CASRTGTFYTGELFF
CDR3 DNA: TGTGCCAGCCGGACAGGAACTTTTTACACCGGGGAGCTGTTTTTT

V gene: TRBV23-1
J gene: TRBJ1-1
D gene: TRBD1
CDR3 protein: CASSPGTGNTEAFF
CDR3 DNA: TGCGCCAGCAGTCCCGGGACAGGGAACACTGAAGCTTTCTTT

V gene: TRBV7-9
J gene: TRBJ2-1
D gene: -
CDR3 protein: CASSLTNNEQFF
CDR3 DNA: TGTGCCAGCAGCTTAACTAACAATGAGCAGTTCTTC

V gene: TRBV19
J gene: TRBJ2-7
D gene: -
CDR3 protein: CSTTENYEQYF
CDR3 DNA: TGTTCGACGACAGAGAACTACGAGCAGTACTTC

V gene: TRBV7-9
J gene: TRBJ1-2
D gene: -
CDR3 protein: CASSLGQASGVGF
CDR3 DNA: TGTGCCAGCAGCTTGGGTCAGGCTTCCGGCGTAGGCTTC

V gene: TRBV19
J gene: TRBJ1-1
D gene: -
CDR3 protein: CASVDNTALGTEAFF
CDR3 DNA: TGTGCCAGCGTGGACAACACGGCTCTCGGCACTGAAGCTTTCTTT